This TCR beta chain was identified in a study of response to subunit inactivated influenza vaccine. TCRdb independently ran MiXCR on the RT-PCR reads; one entry per CDR3 protein. The sample yields more than 500,000 distinct CDR3 sequences, over 9% seen once. The CDR3 spans 14 residues. The germline V gene has CDR1 SGHRS and CDR2 YFSETQ. The V gene lost 2 bases and the J gene lost 6 bases, with 15 bases spanning the gap. The sample was also reused in another study, on T cells expressing NK-cell markers. That work states: 5'RACE template switching with UMIs generated TCR beta cDNA. Several experiments added an anti-gamma-delta TCR antibody to sort only alpha-beta TCR T cells. About 1.0-7.0% of CD8+ T cells in about six donors belonged to dominant NKG2C+ clonotypes. Whether expanded NKG2C-expressing T cell clones recognize HCMV is unknown.

The receptor's source is a man in his fifties who received an inactivated influenza vaccine. The rearrangement joins TRBV5-1 to TRBJ2-7, with a tentative D call TRBD1 (5 bases). The sequencing here drew on PBMCs from blood, taken on the day of vaccination. CDR3 coding DNA: TGCGCCAGCAGCTTAGTCCGGCAGGGCCTCGAGCAGTACTTC. Protein: CASSLVRQGLEQYF.